This entry features one T cell receptor (beta chain) sequence. Selected positively for CCR7 and CD45RO-negative, naive CD8 cells excluded terminally differentiated effector memory CD45RA+ cells. The data derive from a study of shared clonotypes between healthy human individuals. Per the original methods: As immunoSEQ supplied junction-only sequences (without quality scores), filtering differed. Clones were read by immunoSEQ multiplex PCR, and TCRdb kept only the in-frame ones, dropping some. V, J and clone size derive from that table, while D and trimming were established from the DNA sequence. The sample holds some 2 million clones, approximately 95% seen once. This TCR came from a man between 18 and 29 years old in good health. Sequenced: naive CD8+ T cells sorted from blood.

The CDR3 nucleotides read TGTGCCAGCAGTGACCTAGCGGACGGGGAGCTGTTTTTT. It specifies CASSDLADGELFF. This chain joins TRBV6-1 and TRBJ2-2; 7 bases fit TRBD2. Per the germline V gene, CDR1 is MNHNS and CDR2 is SASEGT. The CDR3 is 13 residues long. The V gene end was trimmed by 3 bases and the J gene end by 7 bases; junction bases not matched to a gene: 2.